The clone carrying this T cell receptor beta chain was counted ten times or more. Its target is not known. For TCRbeta, the library was prepared with unique molecular identifiers. TCRdb reprocessed the PCR reads via MiXCR and lists one record per CDR3 protein. Here the sample spans 500,000 or so distinct CDR3 sequences, 9.5% to 12% being singletons. The data were obtained in a study of T-cell reconstitution after alpha-beta-depleted transplantation in children. Study-wide findings and caveats: The study reportedly traced alpha-beta T cells about two months after transplant to several hundred expanded graft clones.

V lost 0 bases and J 6 bases, leaving 5 bases between the germline ends. CDR3 size: 12 residues. The clonotype comes from a female patient between 2 and 15 years old who had a stem cell transplant for aplastic anemia, so the T cells may come from the graft donor. The chain carries TRBV12-3 or TRBV12-4 and TRBJ1-2; D remains ambiguous. The sequenced sample was PBMCs, mostly from graft donor cells, obtained 180 days after TCRalphabeta/CD19-depleted stem cell transplant. The CDR3 is CASSLAGNGYTF. The CDR3 DNA is TGTGCCAGCAGTTTAGCAGGGAATGGCTACACCTTC.